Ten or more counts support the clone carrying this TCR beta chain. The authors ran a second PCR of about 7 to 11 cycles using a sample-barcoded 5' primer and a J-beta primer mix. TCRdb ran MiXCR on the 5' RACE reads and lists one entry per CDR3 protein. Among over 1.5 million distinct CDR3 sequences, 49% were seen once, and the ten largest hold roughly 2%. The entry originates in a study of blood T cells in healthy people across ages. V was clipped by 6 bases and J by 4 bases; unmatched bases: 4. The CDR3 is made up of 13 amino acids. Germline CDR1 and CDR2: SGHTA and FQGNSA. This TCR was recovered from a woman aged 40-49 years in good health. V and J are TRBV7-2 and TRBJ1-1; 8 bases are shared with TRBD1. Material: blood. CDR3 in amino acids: CASSLTGGTEAFF. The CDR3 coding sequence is TGTGCCAGCAGTTTAACAGGGGGCACTGAAGCTTTCTTT.